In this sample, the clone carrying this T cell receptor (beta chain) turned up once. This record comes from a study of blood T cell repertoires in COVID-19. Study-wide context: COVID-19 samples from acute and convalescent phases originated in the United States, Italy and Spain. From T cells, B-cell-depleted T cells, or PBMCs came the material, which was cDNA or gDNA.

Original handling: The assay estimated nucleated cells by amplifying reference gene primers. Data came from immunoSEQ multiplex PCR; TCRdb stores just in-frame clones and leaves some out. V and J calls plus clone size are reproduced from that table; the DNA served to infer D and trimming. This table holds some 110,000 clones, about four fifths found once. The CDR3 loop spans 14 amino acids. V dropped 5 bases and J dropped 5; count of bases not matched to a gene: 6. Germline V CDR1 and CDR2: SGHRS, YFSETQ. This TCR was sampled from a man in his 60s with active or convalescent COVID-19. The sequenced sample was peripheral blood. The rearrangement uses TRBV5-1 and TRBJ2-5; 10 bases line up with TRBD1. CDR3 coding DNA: TGCGCCAGCAGAGCTGGGACAGGGGATGAGACCCAGTACTTC. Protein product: CASRAGTGDETQYF.